Detailed here is one T cell receptor beta chain. Its antigen is as yet unknown. Primers: 60 Vbeta forward and 13 Jbeta reverse. This table comes from immunoSEQ multiplex PCR, and its TCRdb copy is limited to in-frame clones, with some not included. Altogether some 150,000 clones are present, about 80% being singletons, with the ten largest covering less than 2.5%. This CDR3 is 11 amino acids long. Germline V gene data show CDR1 as SEHNR and CDR2 as FQNEAQ (reference sequence). V lost 6 bases and J 11 bases, leaving 13 bases between the germline ends. This entry belongs to a study of cytomegalovirus exposure and HLA in healthy donors. The wider study: Unique TCRs numbering some 80 million, obtained from HLA-typed donors, made up an early data release. Whole-study results and caveats: It was taken for granted in presence/absence analyses that sequencing depth across donors was roughly uniform.

V is TRBV7-9 and J is TRBJ1-1; tentative D call: TRBD1 (5 bases). The source of this sequence is a woman in her forties or fifties in good health and CMV-seronegative. Sequencing was done on a sample of PBMCs. CDR3 in amino acids: CASRRSPGAFF. The DNA of the CDR3 is TGTGCCAGCAGGCGCAGCCCAGGGGCTTTCTTT. Based on the CDR3 plus reference TRBV7-9 and TRBJ1-1, the full variable domain is DTGVSQNPRHKITKRGQNVTFRCDPISEHNRLYWYRQTLGQGPEFLTYFQNEAQLEKSRLLSDRFSAERPKGSFSTLEIQRTEQGDSAMYLCASRRSPGAFFGQGTRLTVV.